These 27 T cell receptor beta chains originate from one sample sequenced in a study of T-cell reconstitution after alpha-beta-depleted transplantation in children (dated by TCRdb to 2016 to 2018). The library was built by means of PCR. TCRdb records Illumina HiSeq 2500 as the sequencer. TCR libraries were prepared with molecular barcoding, using unique molecular identifiers to normalize TCRbeta repertoire quantification. TCRdb reprocessed the public reads (quality trimming at Q25 with fastp, clone calling with MiXCR) and kept in-frame beta chains. CDR3 protein sequences are deduplicated, and each keeps its most common genes and DNA. The sample contains 400,000 to 450,000 distinct CDR3 sequences, over 40% of them found a single time. 27% of the sample lies in the top ten. In the paper's terms, the treatment or condition label means: allogeneic hematopoietic cell transplantation with graft depleted of TCRalphabeta T cells and CD19 B cells.

Sequencing was performed on PBMCs, taken before TCRalphabeta/CD19-depleted stem cell transplant. Source of these receptors: a girl aged 2-10 years with aplastic anemia, due to receive a stem cell transplant.

This clonotype has at least ten counts. This chain joins TRBV6-1 and TRBJ1-6, with 9 bases aligning to TRBD1. The CDR3 is 15 residues long. V trimming: 6 bases; J trimming: 10 bases; junction bases outside the gene matches: 10. Germline-derived CDR1 and CDR2 are MNHNS and SASEGT. CDR3 DNA sequence: TGTGCCAGCAGAGACACGACAGGGGGAGTATCACCCCTCCACTTT. Residues: CASRDTTGGVSPLHF.

The chain has TRBV5-1 and TRBJ2-3, with no clear D. Trimming took off 5 bases at V and 2 bases at J, with 15 bases between the two ends. The CDR3 is 15 amino acids. CDR1 SGHRS and CDR2 YFSETQ come from the germline V gene. The CDR3 sequence is CASRDQTSTTDTQYF. The CDR3 DNA follows: TGCGCCAGCAGAGACCAGACAAGTACCACAGATACGCAGTATTTT.

The chain recombines TRBV20-1 with TRBJ1-1, with D hard to call. The germline V gene has CDR1 DFQATT and CDR2 SNEGSKA (reference sequence). The ends were cut back, 3 bases at V and 5 bases at J, with 10 bases in the middle. The CDR3 consists of 12 residues. The CDR3 nucleotides read TGCAGTGCTAGCTTTATAAGGACTGAAGCTTTCTTT. This encodes CSASFIRTEAFF.

This chain uses TRBV3-1 with TRBJ2-3; 8 bases are a match to TRBD1. J lost 5 bases, V lost 3 bases, and 4 bases had no gene match. CDR1 and CDR2 from the germline V gene are LGHDT and YNNKEL (reference sequence). The CDR3 is 14 amino acids. The CDR3 sequence is CASSQDRAQDTQYF. The DNA of the CDR3 is TGTGCCAGCAGCCAGGACAGGGCCCAAGATACGCAGTATTTT.

The CDR3 protein is CASSLRPGAGRGNEQFF. In DNA form, the CDR3 reads TGCGCCAGCAGCTTGCGACCCGGGGCCGGGAGAGGAAATGAGCAGTTCTTC. The rearrangement uses TRBV5-1 and TRBJ2-1; maybe TRBD2 (6 bases). This CDR3 has 17 residues. CDR1 SGHRS and CDR2 YFSETQ come from the germline V gene. V gave up 1 base and J gave up 7 bases, with 21 bases separating them.

V gene TRBV4-2 combines with J gene TRBJ2-7; D is unresolved. The germline CDR1 and CDR2 sequences are LGHNA and YNFKEQ. The CDR3 consists of 15 residues. Trimming left V 5 bases short and J 0 bases short, with 14 bases between. The CDR3 nucleotides are TGTGCCAGCAGCTATGACACCGTGAGCTCCTACGAGCAGTACTTC. It codes for CASSYDTVSSYEQYF.

This clonotype was counted a few times. V gene TRBV7-6 combines with J gene TRBJ2-5; D possibly corresponds to TRBD1 (7 bases). V lost 5 bases and J 5 bases, leaving 18 bases between the germline ends. The CDR3 covers 15 residues. CDR1 and CDR2 from the germline V gene are SGHVS and FNYEAQ. The CDR3 nucleotides are TGTGCCAGCAGCCCCACAACAGGGGAGGTGGAGACCCAGTACTTC. Amino acid sequence: CASSPTTGEVETQYF.

This clonotype came up a few times. V and J are TRBV30 and TRBJ2-1, with 7 nucleotides matching TRBD2. Germline trimming cut 0 bases from V and 7 bases from J; bases unmatched to any gene: 9. The CDR3 is 15 residues long. Germline CDR1 reads GTSNPN; CDR2 reads SVGIG (reference sequence). CDR3 sequence (DNA): TGTGCCTGGAGTGTAGGTGGGGGGGAGGGTAATGAGCAGTTCTTC. Amino acid sequence: CAWSVGGGEGNEQFF.

The chain is built from TRBV28 and TRBJ2-2; D unresolved. Germline lookup yields CDR1 MDHEN and CDR2 SYDVKM. This CDR3 has 12 amino acids. The V gene lost 7 bases and the J gene lost 9 bases, with 12 bases spanning the gap. The CDR3 nucleotides read TGTGCCAGCATGGGCCGGAGCCGGGAGCTGTTTTTT. As protein: CASMGRSRELFF.

Many counts were recorded for this clonotype. J is TRBJ1-1 and V is TRBV12-3 or TRBV12-4; D gene uncertain. The CDR3 contains 12 residues. V gave up 8 bases and J gave up 5 bases, with 12 bases separating them. CDR3 region: CASRGSRTEAFF. In nucleotides, the CDR3 is TGTGCCAGCCGTGGTTCGAGGACTGAAGCTTTCTTT.

The J gene is TRBJ1-5, the V gene TRBV20-1, with D maybe TRBD1 (6 bases). CDR1 is DFQATT, CDR2 SNEGSKA, per germline (reference sequence). This CDR3 is built from 19 residues. V was shortened by 0 bases and J by 2 bases, with 23 bases between the two germline ends. This chain's CDR3 is CSARDRGGRASGGNQPQHF. CDR3 in DNA: TGCAGTGCTAGAGATCGGGGGGGCAGGGCTAGCGGCGGCAATCAGCCCCAGCATTTT.

The sample holds many counts of this clonotype. V and J are TRBV7-2 and TRBJ2-2, with D hard to call. The CDR3 has 13 residues. Trimming removed 0 bases from V and 7 bases from J, with 6 bases in between. Germline V lookup: CDR1 SGHTA, CDR2 FQGNSA. The CDR3 sequence: CASSLAMRGELFF. The CDR3 bases are TGTGCCAGCAGCTTAGCTATGCGCGGGGAGCTGTTTTTT.

V usage is TRBV20-1 and J usage is TRBJ2-7; a possible D gene is TRBD2 (6 bases). The CDR3 extends over 11 amino acids. Trimming removed 6 bases from V and 6 bases from J, with 12 bases in between. Per the germline V gene, CDR1 is DFQATT and CDR2 is SNEGSKA (reference sequence). The CDR3 nucleotides are TGCAGTGCCCTCCGGAGGGCCGAGCAGTACTTC. Amino acids: CSALRRAEQYF.

There are many counts of this clonotype. V is TRBV9 and J is TRBJ1-3, with 10 bases fitting TRBD1. J gave up 8 bases and V 3 bases, and 8 bases lay outside the gene matches. Germline V gene lookup returns CDR1 SGDLS and CDR2 YYNGEE. CDR3 length: 15 residues. DNA of the CDR3: TGTGCCAGCAGCGAGAGAGGACAGGGGGGAGACACCATATATTTT. Protein sequence: CASSERGQGGDTIYF.

This clonotype occurred a few times. The rearrangement joins TRBV20-1 to TRBJ2-3; 8 bases match TRBD2. Per the germline V gene, CDR1 is DFQATT and CDR2 is SNEGSKA (reference sequence). Losses at the gene ends were 7 bases for V and 5 bases for J; bases not matched to a gene: 11. The CDR3 contains 14 residues. CDR3 protein: CSVPPGLEGDTQYF. The CDR3 DNA follows: TGCAGTGTCCCACCGGGACTAGAGGGAGATACGCAGTATTTT.

The CDR3 region has the DNA TGCAGTGCTAGTGGGGAGTCGGATCAGCCCCAGCATTTT. Translating it yields CSASGESDQPQHF. The V gene is TRBV20-1, the J gene TRBJ1-5; no reliable D call. Trimming took off 3 bases at V and 5 bases at J, with 11 bases between the two ends. The CDR3 runs 13 residues. CDR1 is DFQATT, CDR2 SNEGSKA, per germline (reference sequence).

The chain is built from TRBV12-3 or TRBV12-4 and TRBJ2-3, with 8 bases fitting TRBD2. This CDR3 has 15 residues. The V and J ends lost 6 bases and 4 bases, in that order; junction bases with no gene match: 9. CDR3 DNA sequence: TGTGCCAGCAGCCTCTTGGGACTAGGGTCAGATACGCAGTATTTT. Its translation is CASSLLGLGSDTQYF.

This clonotype was counted a few times. The gene calls are TRBV11-2 and TRBJ2-3, with D uncertain. Germline V gene sequence: CDR1 SGHAT, CDR2 FQNNGV. CDR3 length equals 17 residues. Trimming took off 0 bases at V and 1 base at J, with 14 bases between the two ends. CDR3 DNA: TGTGCCAGCAGCTTAGAGTCGGCCCACTACCGCACAGATACGCAGTATTTT. It encodes CASSLESAHYRTDTQYF.

In its sample, this clonotype was seen a few times. The chain employs TRBV20-1 and TRBJ2-7; 7 positions agree with TRBD2. V shed 1 base and J 2 bases; nucleotides not matched to a gene: 11. Looked up from germline, CDR1 is DFQATT and CDR2 is SNEGSKA (reference sequence). The CDR3 sequence is 16 residues long. The CDR3 DNA reads as TGCAGTGCTAGAGTAAGGGCTAGCGGAAATCCCTACGAGCAGTACTTC. This translates into CSARVRASGNPYEQYF.

The chain recombines TRBV29-1 with TRBJ1-5; no definite D call. This CDR3 contains 12 residues. V lost 5 bases to trimming and J lost 2 bases, with 7 bases between them. Germline V CDR1 and CDR2: SQVTM, ANQGSEA. Here the CDR3 reads CSVQSGNQPQHF. DNA of the CDR3: TGCAGCGTTCAAAGCGGCAATCAGCCCCAGCATTTT.

This rearrangement joins TRBV30 to TRBJ2-5; no definite D call. Trimming removed 4 bases at V and 5 bases at J, with 11 bases between. The CDR3 has 12 amino acids. Germline-derived CDR1 and CDR2 are GTSNPN and SVGIG (reference sequence). CDR3 residues: CAWIKQMETQYF. The CDR3 nucleotides read TGTGCCTGGATTAAACAAATGGAGACCCAGTACTTC. The full variable domain, rest sourced from reference TRBV30 and TRBJ2-5, is SQTIHQWPATLVQPVGSPLSLECTVEGTSNPNLYWYRQAAGRGLQLLFYSVGIGQISSEVPQNLSASRPQDRQFILSSKKLLLSDSGFYLCAWIKQMETQYFGPGTRLLVL.

The rearrangement uses TRBV5-1 and TRBJ2-3; a weak D match, TRBD1 (5 bases). Trimming cost V 3 bases and J 4 bases, with 12 bases left between them. The CDR3 contains 14 residues. CDR1 SGHRS and CDR2 YFSETQ come from the germline V gene. For the CDR3, the DNA is TGCGCCAGCAGCTGGAGACAGCTTCCAGATACGCAGTATTTT. It yields the protein CASSWRQLPDTQYF.

The chain combines TRBV7-8 with TRBJ2-7; 7 bases are a match to TRBD2. J gave up 5 bases and V 3 bases, and 7 bases lay outside the gene matches. CDR3 length: 14 amino acids. Germline V gene data show CDR1 as SGHVS and CDR2 as FQNEAQ. CDR3 in DNA: TGTGCCAGCAGCTTGGACTCTAGCGGTGACGAGCAGTACTTC. Protein: CASSLDSSGDEQYF.

This clonotype was seen repeatedly, ten times or more. This chain joins TRBV27 and TRBJ2-7, with D perhaps matching TRBD2 (5 bases). With 5 bases removed from V and 0 bases from J, the gap between germline ends came to 8 bases. Germline lookup yields CDR1 MNHEY and CDR2 SMNVEV (reference sequence). The CDR3 runs to 13 residues. CDR3 in DNA: TGTGCCAGCAGTCACGGGGTCTCCTACGAGCAGTACTTC. Its translation is CASSHGVSYEQYF.

This clonotype was seen at least ten times. This chain connects TRBV3-1 to TRBJ2-3; TRBD1 is a possible D gene (7 bases). Germline CDR1 LGHDT, CDR2 YNNKEL (reference sequence). V dropped 6 bases and J dropped 3 bases, with 19 bases sitting between them. This CDR3 has 16 amino acids. Here the CDR3 reads CASSYSLRGVTDTQYF. The CDR3 DNA reads as TGTGCCAGCAGTTATAGCCTCAGGGGGGTGACAGATACGCAGTATTTT.

This clonotype showed up just a few times. The chain uses TRBV28 and TRBJ2-3; D unresolved. V dropped 6 bases and J dropped 6 bases, with 10 bases sitting between them. The CDR3 runs to 12 residues. CDR1 MDHEN and CDR2 SYDVKM come from the germline V gene. In DNA, the CDR3 is TGTGCCAGCAGGCCGCCCGCGGATACGCAGTATTTT. It yields the protein CASRPPADTQYF. The variable domain in full, with the rest retrieved from reference TRBV28 and TRBJ2-3, is DVKVTQSSRYLVKRTGEKVFLECVQDMDHENMFWYRQDPGLGLRLIYFSYDVKMKEKGDIPEGYSVSREKKERFSLILESASTNQTSMYLCASRPPADTQYFGPGTRLTVL.

V is TRBV5-1 and J is TRBJ2-7; no clear D. V lost 4 bases to trimming and J lost 4 bases, with 15 bases between them. CDR1 is SGHRS, CDR2 YFSETQ, per germline. This CDR3 is 14 amino acids long. CDR3 sequence reads: CASSPGQVIYEQYF. CDR3 DNA: TGCGCCAGCAGCCCAGGTCAGGTAATATACGAGCAGTACTTC.